This T cell receptor (beta chain) appears in the sequencing data of a study of human T cells and chemical hapten exposure. Study-level information: The study lasted roughly 26 weeks, and patients were dosed weekly with diphenylcyclopropenone on the scalp throughout. Study-level points and caveats: Among expanded TCRs, significantly more large CDR3 similarity clusters formed than among controls. Since the donors had alopecia, their immune response may not be the same as that of healthy people.

TCRdb re-called the RACE reads with MiXCR, one entry per CDR3 protein. The table lists under 150,000 distinct CDR3 sequences, around 10% of them singletons, with 1.1% to 1.5% in the top ten. The time point: patch test 1, 2 weeks after DPC sensitization. Treatment noted: therapeutic diphenylcyclopropenone sensitization with weekly scalp DPC. Germline V gives CDR1 MNHEY, CDR2 SVGEGT. CDR3 length: 14 amino acids. Trimming removed 2 bases at V and 6 bases at J, with 11 bases between. This clonotype came up a few times. Its target is unknown. The sequence was obtained from a woman aged 45-59 years with alopecia areata. Some clones in this sample may be carry-over from other donors' samples. V gene TRBV6-2 or TRBV6-3 combines with J gene TRBJ2-1, with D possibly being TRBD2 (5 bases). The material sequenced was whole blood, taken in connection with sensitization to the hapten diphenylcyclopropenone (DPC). This CDR3 reads CASSYAGSGNEQFF. The CDR3 region has the DNA TGTGCCAGCAGTTACGCGGGTTCGGGCAATGAGCAGTTCTTC.